This T cell receptor beta chain was profiled in a study of OX40 agonist ivuxolimab in advanced cancers. This CDR3 contains 15 residues. Per the germline V gene, CDR1 is SSHAT and CDR2 is FNYEAQ (reference sequence). Some clones are missing from TCRdb's copy, which holds only in-frame ones; the method was immunoSEQ multiplex PCR. This table has 77,000 or so clones, 92% appearing once. On this clone: The junction and the germline gene differ at one end; a read error may be behind it.

The source is an adult with an advanced solid tumor such as melanoma, head and neck, liver or kidney cancer. Sequencing was performed on CD4+ or CD8+ T cells sorted from blood, taken in a trial of the OX40 agonist ivuxolimab. This sequence joins TRBV7-7 and TRBJ2-3; either TRBD1 or TRBD2 may supply D (6 bases each). CDR3 loop: CASSLSGGSTDTQYF. The CDR3 DNA follows: TGTGCTAGCAGCTTATCCGGGGGCTCTACAGATACGCAGTATTTT.